This entry lists 21 T cell receptor beta chains sequenced from one sample in a study of molecular identifiers for immune sequencing clone quantification. A single record per CDR3 protein comes from TCRdb applying MiXCR to the PCR reads. This table holds about half a million distinct CDR3 sequences, about a quarter found once. Sequencing was carried out using naive CD8+ T cells from blood, with Jurkat cell RNA spiked in. Subset: FACS-sorted CD8+CD4-CCR7+CD45RA+ naive T cells. The receptors here all came from a human donor in good health. Some libraries in this study had Jurkat cell RNA spiked in.

The chain uses TRBV7-2 and TRBJ2-3; D is perhaps TRBD2 (6 bases). Germline CDR1 SGHTA, CDR2 FQGNSA. The CDR3 spans 16 residues. Between the trimmed V and J ends, which lost 5 bases and 3 bases, there was a span of 18 bases. The CDR3: CASSPLLAPWTDTQYF. In DNA form, the CDR3 reads TGTGCCAGCAGCCCACTACTAGCACCATGGACAGATACGCAGTATTTT.

V usage is TRBV27 and J usage is TRBJ1-5, with D possibly matching TRBD1 (6 bases). With 5 bases removed from V and 2 bases from J, the gap between germline ends came to 25 bases. This CDR3 region has 19 residues. Germline CDR1 is MNHEY and CDR2 is SMNVEV (reference sequence). CDR3 amino acids: CASSPIGRAPGAGNQPQHF. CDR3 nucleotides: TGTGCCAGCAGTCCTATAGGTCGGGCTCCAGGGGCGGGCAATCAGCCCCAGCATTTT.

This clonotype has more than one count but fewer than ten. CDR3 nucleotides: TGCGCCAGCAGCCAAGGCCCAGGGCTTTACACTGAAGCTTTCTTT. Protein product: CASSQGPGLYTEAFF. V and J are TRBV4-3 and TRBJ1-1; D might be TRBD1 (5 bases). In germline, CDR1 is LGHNA, CDR2 YSLEER. V was pared by 1 base and J by 3 bases, with 12 bases between. The CDR3 covers 15 residues.

In its sample, this clonotype was seen a few times. The V call is TRBV5-1, the J call TRBJ2-1; possibly TRBD1 or TRBD2 for D (5 bases each). The ends were cut back, 1 base at V and 3 bases at J, with 8 bases in the middle. The CDR3 contains 14 residues. From germline, CDR1 is SGHRS and CDR2 YFSETQ. CDR3 sequence (DNA): TGCGCCAGCAGCTTGAGGGACGGCTACAATGAGCAGTTCTTC. This sequence encodes CASSLRDGYNEQFF.

As concerns this clonotype: Relative to the germline gene, one junction end is altered; a read error may explain this. The rearrangement links TRBV6-2 or TRBV6-3 to TRBJ2-3; D is ambiguous. The CDR3 covers 11 residues. The V gene's germline CDR1 is MNHEY and CDR2 SVGEGT. CDR3 in DNA: TGTGCCGGCAGTATTACAGATACGCAGTATTTT. Amino acid sequence: CAGSITDTQYF.

This clonotype appeared many times. The chain is built from TRBV6-5 and TRBJ2-7, with unresolved D. Germline assignment: CDR1 MNHEY and CDR2 SVGAGI. Between the trimmed V and J ends, which lost 3 bases and 4 bases, there was a span of 10 bases. This CDR3 contains 13 residues. The CDR3 reads CASSYSRVYEQYF. CDR3 nucleotide sequence: TGTGCCAGCAGTTATTCTAGGGTTTACGAGCAGTACTTC.

Turning to this clonotype: The CDR3 ends on some other residue instead of the conserved phenylalanine or tryptophan, so this is likely a read error. J is TRBJ2-3 and V is TRBV5-5; D unresolved. V lost 2 bases, J lost 4 bases, and 11 bases lay in between. Per the germline V gene, CDR1 is SGHKS and CDR2 is YYEKEE (reference sequence). The CDR3 covers 14 residues. The CDR3 spells CASSLEYRADTQYL. Written as DNA, the CDR3 is TGTGCCAGCAGCTTAGAGTATAGGGCAGATACGCAGTATTTA.

This clonotype was seen a handful of times. The chain has TRBV10-1 and TRBJ2-5, with D uncertain. The CDR3 is 13 amino acids. Germline CDR1 WNHNN, CDR2 SYGVQD (reference sequence). The V end lost 8 bases, the J end lost 3 bases, and 13 bases lay between the germline ends. As DNA, the CDR3 is TGCGCCAGCGGAAGTGTTTTCGAAGAGACCCAGTACTTC. Its protein is CASGSVFEETQYF.

Note on this clonotype: One base away lies a much larger clone, so this may be a sequencing read error. V usage is TRBV18 and J usage is TRBJ1-1; D call uncertain. Germline V lookup: CDR1 KGHSH, CDR2 LQKENI. This CDR3 has 15 amino acids. The CDR3 DNA sequence: TGTGCCAGCTCATTATCAATGGGAGAGAACACTGGAGCTTTCTTT. It is translated as CASSLSMGENTGAFF. The full variable domain, completed using reference TRBV18 and TRBJ1-1, is NAGVMQNPRHLVRRRGQEARLRCSPMKGHSHVYWYRQLPEEGLKFMVYLQKENIIDESGMPKERFSAEFPKEGPSILRIQQVVRGDSAAYFCASSLSMGENTGAFFGQGTRLTVV.

This clonotype was counted a few times. V usage is TRBV7-6 and J usage is TRBJ2-7; D might be TRBD1 or TRBD2, each matching 5 bases. The V end was cut by 1 base, the J end by 5 bases, with 18 bases between. The germline V gene has CDR1 SGHVS and CDR2 FNYEAQ. CDR3 length: 16 amino acids. The CDR3 is CASSLGGDYRPNEQYF. CDR3 DNA: TGTGCCAGCAGCTTAGGGGGCGACTACAGGCCCAACGAGCAGTACTTC.

In this sample, this clonotype turned up a few times. The chain carries TRBV7-9 and TRBJ2-7, with D possibly TRBD2 on 5 matching bases. Germline lookup yields CDR1 SEHNR and CDR2 FQNEAQ (reference sequence). V shed 5 bases and J shed 2 bases, with 13 bases lying between them. The CDR3 loop spans 14 amino acids. The DNA for the CDR3 is TGTGCCAGCAGCGGAGCGGCTAACACCTACGAGCAGTACTTC. The encoded protein is CASSGAANTYEQYF.

This clonotype has a single count. Here the CDR3 omits its conserved ending phenylalanine or tryptophan, so a read error is the likely source. This sequence joins TRBV2 and TRBJ1-1; weak D call: TRBD1 (6 bases). Germline V gene lookup returns CDR1 SNHLY and CDR2 FYNNEI. This CDR3 comprises 14 residues. V lost 9 bases to trimming and J lost 6 bases, with 20 bases between them. The CDR3 DNA is TGTGCCAGAGGACAGACGCCTTTTGGGGCTGAAGCTTTCATT. Protein: CARGQTPFGAEAFI.

This clonotype was recorded at least ten times. This chain uses TRBV2 with TRBJ2-5; 13 nucleotides match TRBD2. This CDR3 spans 17 amino acids. Looked up from germline, CDR1 is SNHLY and CDR2 is FYNNEI. With V trimmed by 8 bases and J by 4 bases, 13 bases remained unmatched. CDR3 coding DNA: TGTGCCAGCCTCAACATCCATACTAGCGGGGGGGTAGAGACCCAGTACTTC. This translates into CASLNIHTSGGVETQYF.

About this clonotype: The CDR3 does not end in the conserved phenylalanine or tryptophan, so this is likely a read error. The rearrangement joins TRBV11-2 to TRBJ2-1; 14 bases agree with TRBD2. J gave up 8 bases and V 5 bases, and 2 bases lay outside the gene matches. This CDR3 region has 14 residues. Germline V gene data show CDR1 as SGHAT and CDR2 as FQNNGV. CDR3 residues: CASSGTSGRDEQFL. For the CDR3, the DNA is TGTGCCAGCAGCGGGACTAGCGGGAGAGATGAGCAGTTCTTA.

As regards this clonotype: A much larger clonotype is one base distant, so this may be a read error. This CDR3 is CASGLDSGGYEQYF. CDR3 nucleotides: TGTGCCAGCGGCTTAGATAGCGGGGGCTACGAGCAGTACTTC. The genes are TRBV7-2 and TRBJ2-7, with 9 bases lining up with TRBD2. The CDR3 runs to 14 residues. Per germline, CDR1 SGHTA and CDR2 FQGNSA.

This clonotype showed up just a few times. The J gene is TRBJ2-7, the V gene TRBV29-1; 12 bases are a match to TRBD1. Germline CDR1 reads SQVTM; CDR2 reads ANQGSEA. This CDR3 has 13 residues. J gave up 5 bases and V 7 bases, and 6 bases lay outside the gene matches. The CDR3 reads CSGAGTGGDEQYF. CDR3 DNA sequence: TGCAGCGGAGCCGGGACAGGGGGCGACGAGCAGTACTTC.

The V gene is TRBV7-6, the J gene TRBJ2-2, with 9 bases that match TRBD1. This CDR3 has 15 amino acids. CDR1 SGHVS and CDR2 FNYEAQ come from the germline V gene. The V gene end was trimmed by 1 base and the J gene end by 6 bases; junction bases not matched to a gene: 3. CDR3 in amino acids: CASSLGTGVAGELFF. CDR3 DNA: TGTGCCAGCAGCTTAGGGACAGGGGTGGCCGGGGAGCTGTTTTTT.

The sample holds a few counts of this clonotype. This chain connects TRBV27 to TRBJ1-5; possibly TRBD1 for D (5 bases). With 6 bases removed from V and 4 bases from J, the gap between germline ends came to 10 bases. This CDR3 has 13 amino acids. Germline V lookup: CDR1 MNHEY, CDR2 SMNVEV (reference sequence). The CDR3 DNA reads TGTGCCAGCAGAGGGACGGGGAATCAGCCCCAGCATTTT. It translates to CASRGTGNQPQHF.

The chain recombines TRBV12-5 with TRBJ2-7, with D maybe TRBD1 (6 bases). The length of the CDR3 is 14 residues. Germline V gives CDR1 LGHNT, CDR2 FRNRAP. V gave up 4 bases and J gave up 2 bases, with 12 bases separating them. This chain's CDR3 is CASGYADSAYEQYF. CDR3 sequence (DNA): TGTGCTAGTGGTTACGCGGACAGTGCCTACGAGCAGTACTTC.

This clonotype was counted a few times. The rearrangement uses TRBV20-1 and TRBJ2-5; 7 nucleotides align to TRBD1. This CDR3 is built from 13 residues. From germline, CDR1 is DFQATT and CDR2 SNEGSKA (reference sequence). Germline trimming cut 4 bases from V and 7 bases from J; bases unmatched to any gene: 9. The CDR3 is CSANDRVGGTQYF. The DNA of the CDR3 is TGCAGTGCTAACGACAGGGTCGGCGGGACCCAGTACTTC.

This clonotype was seen a few times. Since a much larger clone is just one base distant, this may be a read error. The chain links TRBV5-1 to TRBJ2-7, with D possibly TRBD1 on 5 matching bases. Germline CDR1 and CDR2: SGHRS and YFSETQ. The CDR3 spans 15 residues. The CDR3 loop is CASSTDPTETYVQYF. CDR3 nucleotides: TGCGCCAGCAGCACCGACCCGACAGAAACCTACGTGCAGTACTTC.